The 26 T cell receptor beta chains below come from one sample, sequenced in a study of beta chain features in type 1 diabetes. The entirety of the isolated RNA underwent reverse transcription, so expressed TCRB transcripts were sequenced. Measured with immunoSEQ multiplex PCR; TCRdb has only the in-frame clones, and not every one. The table includes 310,000 or so clones, 8% to 13% detected once. Input material: naive CD4+ T cells from blood. These receptors were collected from a woman in her thirties in good health.

The chain carries TRBV9 and TRBJ1-2; D not resolved. Trimming pared 3 bases from V and 8 bases from J, leaving 17 bases between. CDR1 and CDR2 from the germline V gene are SGDLS and YYNGEE. The CDR3 totals 14 residues. CDR3 sequence (DNA): TGTGCCAGCAGCGATCAAATAGGGAGTTGGGGCTACACCTTC. Translated: CASSDQIGSWGYTF.

The chain links TRBV5-8 to TRBJ2-5; 7 nucleotides agree with TRBD1. V lost 5 bases, J lost 6 bases, and 10 bases stayed unmatched. This CDR3 comprises 14 residues. Germline CDR1 is SGHTS and CDR2 is YDEGEE. The CDR3 DNA reads as TGTGCCAGCAGTCTGGACAGGTTAGGGCAGACCCAGTACTTC. Amino acids: CASSLDRLGQTQYF. Using reference TRBV5-8 and TRBJ2-5 for the parts outside the CDR3, the full variable domain is EAGVTQSPTHLIKTRGQQATLRCSPISGHTSVYWYQQALGLGLQFLLWYDEGEERNRGNFPPRFSGRQFPNYSSELNVNALELEDSALYLCASSLDRLGQTQYFGPGTRLLVL.

The chain carries TRBV4-2 and TRBJ2-7; weak D call: TRBD1 (5 bases). This CDR3 has 16 amino acids. Germline CDR1 LGHNA, CDR2 YNFKEQ. V was clipped by 0 bases and J by 2 bases, with 14 bases between them. CDR3 nucleotides: TGTGCCAGCAGCCAAGAAGGGCAGGGCATTCCCTACGAGCAGTACTTC. Protein product: CASSQEGQGIPYEQYF.

The genes are TRBV27 and TRBJ1-5; D perhaps matches TRBD1 (6 bases). V lost 5 bases and J lost 2, with 16 bases in between. This CDR3 contains 16 residues. CDR1 and CDR2 from the germline V gene are MNHEY and SMNVEV (reference sequence). The CDR3 protein is CASSRDQGNGNQPQHF. CDR3 nucleotides: TGTGCCAGCAGTAGGGATCAGGGGAATGGCAATCAGCCCCAGCATTTT.

This clone showed up just a few times. The rearrangement joins TRBV7-6 to TRBJ2-7; 7 bases fit TRBD2. Germline V gene sequence: CDR1 SGHVS, CDR2 FNYEAQ. Germline trimming cut 5 bases from V and 6 bases from J; bases unmatched to any gene: 10. The CDR3 totals 14 residues. CDR3 amino acids: CASSHHAGDTEQYF. CDR3 sequence (DNA): TGTGCCAGCAGCCATCATGCGGGAGACACCGAGCAGTACTTC.

This clone occurred a few times. J is TRBJ2-5 and V is TRBV6-5, with TRBD1 matching over 11 bases. The CDR3 runs to 14 residues. V trimming: 6 bases; J trimming: 5 bases; junction bases outside the gene matches: 5. The germline gives CDR1 MNHEY, CDR2 SVGAGI. For the CDR3, the DNA is TGTGCCAGCAGCCGGACAGGGGGCAGGGAGACCCAGTACTTC. It is translated as CASSRTGGRETQYF.

This sequence joins TRBV11-2 and TRBJ2-3; the D is unclear. The CDR3 has 16 residues. Germline assignment: CDR1 SGHAT and CDR2 FQNNGV. Between the trimmed V and J ends, which lost 1 base and 1 base, there was a span of 12 bases. CDR3 protein: CASSLVAAAGTDTQYF. As DNA, the CDR3 is TGTGCCAGCAGCTTAGTTGCAGCCGCGGGCACAGATACGCAGTATTTT. Filled out from reference TRBV11-2 and TRBJ2-3, the complete variable domain reads EAGVAQSPRYKIIEKRQSVAFWCNPISGHATLYWYQQILGQGPKLLIQFQNNGVVDDSQLPKDRFSAERLKGVDSTLKIQPAKLEDSAVYLCASSLVAAAGTDTQYFGPGTRLTVL.

The chain combines TRBV19 with TRBJ2-1; TRBD2 matches 7 bases. The CDR3 loop spans 12 amino acids. From germline, CDR1 is LNHDA and CDR2 SQIVND (reference sequence). Trimming took 7 bases from V and 9 from J; bases not matched to a gene: 6. CDR3 nucleotides: TGTGCCAGTAAGTTAGGCGGGAGTGAGCAGTTCTTC. It yields the protein CASKLGGSEQFF.

The V call is TRBV30, the J call TRBJ1-5, with D perhaps matching TRBD1 (5 bases). Trimming removed 1 base from V and 5 bases from J, with 9 bases in between. The CDR3 runs 13 residues. Germline V gives CDR1 GTSNPN, CDR2 SVGIG (reference sequence). DNA of the CDR3: TGTGCCTGGAGTGAGACAGATTATCAGCCCCAGCATTTT. Amino acids: CAWSETDYQPQHF.

The V call is TRBV4-3, the J call TRBJ2-2; the match to TRBD2 covers 7 bases. This CDR3 has 17 amino acids. In germline, CDR1 is LGHNA, CDR2 YSLEER. V shed 4 bases, J shed 2 bases, and the junction held 10 bases outside the gene matches. The CDR3 here is CASSRMHSGINTGELFF. The CDR3 DNA reads as TGCGCCAGCAGCCGAATGCACAGCGGGATCAACACCGGGGAGCTGTTTTTT.

This clone was seen a few times. The rearrangement links TRBV9 to TRBJ2-3; TRBD1 might be the D (6 bases). Germline V gives CDR1 SGDLS, CDR2 YYNGEE. V was cut by 3 bases and J by 0 bases, with 11 bases left in between. This CDR3 is built from 15 residues. The CDR3 DNA reads TGTGCCAGCAGCGGAACCACAGGGAGCACAGATACGCAGTATTTT. Translating gives CASSGTTGSTDTQYF.

As for this clone: At the DNA level, this CDR3 is encoded by other sequences in the same sample as well. The chain employs TRBV18 and TRBJ2-5; D not certain. Trimming took 1 base from V and 2 from J, leaving 5 bases between them. Per the germline V gene, CDR1 is KGHSH and CDR2 is LQKENI. This CDR3 comprises 13 residues. CDR3 DNA: TGTGCCAGCTCACCACGGCAGCAAGAGACCCAGTACTTC. This encodes CASSPRQQETQYF.

The J gene is TRBJ2-5, the V gene TRBV18; a possible D gene is TRBD1 (6 bases). The CDR3 is 15 residues long. Per germline, CDR1 KGHSH and CDR2 LQKENI. Trimming removed 1 base from V and 3 bases from J, with 12 bases in between. CDR3 loop: CASSPRGSGEETQYF. The CDR3 DNA reads as TGTGCCAGCTCACCACGAGGCTCAGGGGAAGAGACCCAGTACTTC.

The chain is built from TRBV7-9 and TRBJ2-1, with 7 positions matching TRBD2. CDR3 length: 15 amino acids. CDR1 is SEHNR and CDR2 is FQNEAQ in the germline V gene (reference sequence). After removal of 2 bases from V and 7 bases from J, the junction contained 8 bases not matched to a gene. This CDR3 reads CASSLTEGGLNEQFF. For the CDR3, the DNA is TGTGCCAGCAGCTTAACGGAGGGAGGGCTGAATGAGCAGTTCTTC.

The chain joins TRBV19 to TRBJ2-1, with TRBD2 identical over 10 bases. The V segment lost 5 bases and the J segment 6 bases; nucleotides outside the gene matches: 4. This CDR3 region has 14 residues. Germline lookup yields CDR1 LNHDA and CDR2 SQIVND (reference sequence). The CDR3 DNA sequence: TGTGCCAGTAGTCGGGCTAGCGGGAGCAATGAGCAGTTCTTC. It encodes CASSRASGSNEQFF.

The genes are TRBV5-1 and TRBJ1-1; no firm D call. The CDR3 runs to 15 residues. Germline V gene data show CDR1 as SGHRS and CDR2 as YFSETQ. V lost 0 bases and J 1 base, leaving 10 bases between the germline ends. The CDR3 is CASSLVARPNTEAFF. The CDR3 DNA reads as TGCGCCAGCAGCTTGGTTGCCAGGCCGAACACTGAAGCTTTCTTT. Filled out from reference TRBV5-1 and TRBJ1-1, the complete variable domain reads KAGVTQTPRYLIKTRGQQVTLSCSPISGHRSVSWYQQTPGQGLQFLFEYFSETQRNKGNFPGRFSGRQFSNSRSEMNVSTLELGDSALYLCASSLVARPNTEAFFGQGTRLTVV.

This sequence joins TRBV7-2 and TRBJ1-2; tentative D call: TRBD1 (6 bases). The germline V gene has CDR1 SGHTA and CDR2 FQGNSA. V lost 5 bases and J lost 2, with 12 bases in between. The CDR3 is 14 amino acids. For the CDR3, the DNA is TGTGCCAGCAGCGCTACCACAGGGAACTATGGCTACACCTTC. As protein: CASSATTGNYGYTF.

This clone was seen many times. The chain couples TRBV29-1 to TRBJ1-2; possibly TRBD1 for D (6 bases). This CDR3 is built from 12 residues. V was pared by 7 bases and J by 8 bases, with 17 bases between. Germline values: CDR1 SQVTM, CDR2 ANQGSEA. The CDR3 reads CSAHRGGGGYTF. CDR3 DNA sequence: TGCAGCGCCCATCGGGGGGGCGGAGGCTACACCTTC. The whole variable domain, filled in from reference TRBV29-1 and TRBJ1-2, reads SAVISQKPSRDICQRGTSLTIQCQVDSQVTMMFWYRQQPGQSLTLIATANQGSEATYESGFVIDKFPISRPNLTFSTLTVSNMSPEDSSIYLCSAHRGGGGYTFGSGTRLTVV.

This clone was counted a few times. The J gene is TRBJ2-7, the V gene TRBV18; a weak D match, TRBD2 (5 bases). The germline V gene has CDR1 KGHSH and CDR2 LQKENI. CDR3 length: 14 residues. V lost 1 base and J 6 bases, leaving 13 bases between the germline ends. As DNA, the CDR3 is TGTGCCAGCTCACCACGTGGGAGAGGCGGCGAGCAGTACTTC. Translated, it gives CASSPRGRGGEQYF.

The rearrangement links TRBV30 to TRBJ2-7, with TRBD1 matching over 12 bases. Germline CDR1 reads GTSNPN; CDR2 reads SVGIG (reference sequence). The CDR3 covers 13 residues. V shed 7 bases, J shed 5 bases, and the junction held 6 bases outside the gene matches. In DNA form, the CDR3 reads TGTGCCTTGGTCAGGGACAGGGGGCACGAGCAGTACTTC. It translates to CALVRDRGHEQYF.

This clone was picked up a small number of times. Other DNA sequences of this sample code for an identical CDR3. V and J are TRBV2 and TRBJ2-1; 13 bases align to TRBD2. In germline, CDR1 is SNHLY, CDR2 FYNNEI. J gave up 7 bases and V 4 bases, and 4 bases lay outside the gene matches. This CDR3 is built from 15 residues. The CDR3 coding sequence is TGTGCCAGCAGTGCCGGGACTAGCGGGACGAATGAGCAGTTCTTC. Its translation: CASSAGTSGTNEQFF.

The chain uses TRBV9 and TRBJ2-7, with D perhaps matching TRBD2 (5 bases). The CDR3 has 14 residues. Between the trimmed V and J ends, which lost 5 bases and 2 bases, there was a span of 14 bases. Germline V gene sequence: CDR1 SGDLS, CDR2 YYNGEE. The CDR3 DNA reads as TGTGCCAGCAGATATGAGCGGCTAACCTACGAGCAGTACTTC. Amino acid sequence: CASRYERLTYEQYF.

V usage is TRBV7-9 and J usage is TRBJ1-1; 9 bases agree with TRBD1. The CDR3 loop spans 15 amino acids. With 6 bases clipped from V and 2 bases from J, the junction kept 7 bases outside the gene matches. Germline V gene lookup returns CDR1 SEHNR and CDR2 FQNEAQ (reference sequence). The CDR3 loop reads CASRQQGQGNTEAFF. In DNA form, the CDR3 reads TGTGCCAGCAGGCAACAGGGACAGGGCAACACTGAAGCTTTCTTT. The full variable domain, in which reference TRBV7-9 and TRBJ1-1 provide the parts outside the CDR3, is DTGVSQNPRHKITKRGQNVTFRCDPISEHNRLYWYRQTLGQGPEFLTYFQNEAQLEKSRLLSDRFSAERPKGSFSTLEIQRTEQGDSAMYLCASRQQGQGNTEAFFGQGTRLTVV.

V gene TRBV18 combines with J gene TRBJ2-5, with D possibly being TRBD1 (6 bases). Germline V gene sequence: CDR1 KGHSH, CDR2 LQKENI. The CDR3 is 15 residues long. The V and J ends lost 0 bases and 5 bases respectively, with 13 bases between them. CDR3 in DNA: TGTGCCAGCTCACCACCGGCTAATGGGGGCGAGACCCAGTACTTC. It is translated as CASSPPANGGETQYF.

This chain uses TRBV28 with TRBJ2-7, with TRBD1 as a possible D gene (6 bases). V lost 4 bases and J 5 bases, leaving 9 bases between the germline ends. CDR1 is MDHEN and CDR2 is SYDVKM in the germline V gene. CDR3 length: 12 amino acids. CDR3 in DNA: TGTGCCAGCAGTTCGAACAGGGACGAGCAGTACTTC. Its translation is CASSSNRDEQYF. The whole variable domain, filled in from reference TRBV28 and TRBJ2-7, reads DVKVTQSSRYLVKRTGEKVFLECVQDMDHENMFWYRQDPGLGLRLIYFSYDVKMKEKGDIPEGYSVSREKKERFSLILESASTNQTSMYLCASSSNRDEQYFGPGTRLTVT.

The V and J genes are TRBV4-3 and TRBJ2-1; TRBD2 agrees at 13 bases. V was pared by 0 bases and J by 7 bases, with 6 bases of the junction left unmatched. The length of the CDR3 is 17 residues. Germline V gene data show CDR1 as LGHNA and CDR2 as YSLEER. Here the CDR3 reads CASSQDFGTSGKNEQFF. The CDR3 DNA follows: TGCGCCAGCAGCCAAGATTTCGGGACTAGCGGGAAAAATGAGCAGTTCTTC.